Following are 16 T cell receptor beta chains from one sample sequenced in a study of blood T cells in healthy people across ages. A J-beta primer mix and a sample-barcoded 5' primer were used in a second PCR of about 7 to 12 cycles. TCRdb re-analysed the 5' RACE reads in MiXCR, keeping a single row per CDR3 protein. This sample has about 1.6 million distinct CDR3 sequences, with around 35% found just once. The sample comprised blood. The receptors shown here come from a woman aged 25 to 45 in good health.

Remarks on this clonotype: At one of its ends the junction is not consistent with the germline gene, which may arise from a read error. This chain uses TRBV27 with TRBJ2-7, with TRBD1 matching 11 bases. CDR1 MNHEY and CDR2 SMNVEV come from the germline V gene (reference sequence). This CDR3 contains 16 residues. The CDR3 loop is CASSLYPGTGGDERYF. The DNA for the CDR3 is TGTGCCAGCAGTTTATACCCCGGGACAGGGGGGGACGAGCGGTACTTC.

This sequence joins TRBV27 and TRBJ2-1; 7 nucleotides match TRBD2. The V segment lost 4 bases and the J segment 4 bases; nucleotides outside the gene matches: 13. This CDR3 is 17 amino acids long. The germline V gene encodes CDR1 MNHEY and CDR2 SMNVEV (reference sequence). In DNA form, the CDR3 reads TGTGCCAGCAGTTACCCTAGCGGCAAAGTAGCTTACAATGAGCAGTTCTTC. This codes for CASSYPSGKVAYNEQFF.

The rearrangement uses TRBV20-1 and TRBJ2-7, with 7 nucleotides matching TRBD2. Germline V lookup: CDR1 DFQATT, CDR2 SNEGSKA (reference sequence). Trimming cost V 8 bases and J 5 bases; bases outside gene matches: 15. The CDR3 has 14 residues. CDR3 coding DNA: TGCAGTCTGGGTGGCCTAGCGGTTGTCCACGAGCAGTACTTC. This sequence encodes CSLGGLAVVHEQYF.

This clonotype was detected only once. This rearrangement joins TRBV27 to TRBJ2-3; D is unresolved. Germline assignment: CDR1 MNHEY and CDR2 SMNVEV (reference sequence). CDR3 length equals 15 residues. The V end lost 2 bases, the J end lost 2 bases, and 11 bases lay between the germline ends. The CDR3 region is CASSLLPHYTDTQYF. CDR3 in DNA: TGTGCCAGCAGTTTACTTCCTCATTACACAGATACGCAGTATTTT.

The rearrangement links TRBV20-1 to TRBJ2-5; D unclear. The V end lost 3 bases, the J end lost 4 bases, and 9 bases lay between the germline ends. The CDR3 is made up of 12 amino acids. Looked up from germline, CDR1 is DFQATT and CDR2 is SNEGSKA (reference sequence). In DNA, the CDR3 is TGCAGTGCTAGTTTAGCCCCAGAGACCCAGTACTTC. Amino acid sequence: CSASLAPETQYF.

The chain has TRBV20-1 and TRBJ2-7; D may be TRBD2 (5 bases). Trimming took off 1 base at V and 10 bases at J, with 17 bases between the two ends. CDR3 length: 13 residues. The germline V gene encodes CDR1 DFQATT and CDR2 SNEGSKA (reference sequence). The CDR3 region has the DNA TGCAGTGCTAGAGGCCTAGCCCAATTGGAACAGTACTTC. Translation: CSARGLAQLEQYF.

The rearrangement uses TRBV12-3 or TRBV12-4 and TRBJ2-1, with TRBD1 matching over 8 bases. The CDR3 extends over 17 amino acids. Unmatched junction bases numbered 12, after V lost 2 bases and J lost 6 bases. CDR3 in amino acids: CASSLLGGRGRPNEQFF. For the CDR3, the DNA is TGTGCCAGCAGTTTACTCGGTGGCAGGGGGCGCCCCAATGAGCAGTTCTTC.

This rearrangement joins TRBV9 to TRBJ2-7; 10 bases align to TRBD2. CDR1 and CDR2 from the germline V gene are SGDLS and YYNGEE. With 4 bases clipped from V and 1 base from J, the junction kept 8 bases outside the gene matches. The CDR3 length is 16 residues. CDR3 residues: CASSSSGSYPSYEQYF. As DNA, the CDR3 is TGTGCCAGCAGCTCTAGCGGGAGTTACCCTTCCTACGAGCAGTACTTC.

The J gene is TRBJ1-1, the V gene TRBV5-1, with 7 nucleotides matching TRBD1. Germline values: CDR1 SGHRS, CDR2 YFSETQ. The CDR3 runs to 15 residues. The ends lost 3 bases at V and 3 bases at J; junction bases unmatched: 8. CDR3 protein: CASSSTGPGDTEAFF. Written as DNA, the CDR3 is TGCGCCAGCAGCTCGACAGGGCCCGGGGACACTGAAGCTTTCTTT.

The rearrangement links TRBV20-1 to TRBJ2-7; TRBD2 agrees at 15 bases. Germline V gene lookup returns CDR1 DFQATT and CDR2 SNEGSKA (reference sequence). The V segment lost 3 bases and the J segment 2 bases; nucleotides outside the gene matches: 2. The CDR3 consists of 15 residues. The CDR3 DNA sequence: TGCAGTGCTAGCGGGACTAGCGGGGGGACCTACGAGCAGTACTTC. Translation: CSASGTSGGTYEQYF.

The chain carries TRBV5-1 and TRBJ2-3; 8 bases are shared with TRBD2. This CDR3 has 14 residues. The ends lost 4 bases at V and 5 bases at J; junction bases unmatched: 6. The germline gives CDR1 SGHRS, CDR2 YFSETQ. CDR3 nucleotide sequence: TGCGCCAGCAGCACCGGGACTAGTAGAGATACGCAGTATTTT. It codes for CASSTGTSRDTQYF.

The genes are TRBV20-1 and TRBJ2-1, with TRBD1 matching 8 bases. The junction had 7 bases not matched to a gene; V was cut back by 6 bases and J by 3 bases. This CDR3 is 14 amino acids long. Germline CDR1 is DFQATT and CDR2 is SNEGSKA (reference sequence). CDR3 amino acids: CSAARQGYYNEQFF. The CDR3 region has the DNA TGCAGTGCCGCAAGACAGGGGTACTACAATGAGCAGTTCTTC.

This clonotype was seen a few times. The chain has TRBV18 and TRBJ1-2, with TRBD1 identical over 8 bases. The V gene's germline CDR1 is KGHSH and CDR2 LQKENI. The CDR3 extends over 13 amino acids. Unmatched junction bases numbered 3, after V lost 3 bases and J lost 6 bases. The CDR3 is CASSPVTGDGYTF. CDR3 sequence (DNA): TGTGCCAGCTCACCGGTGACAGGGGATGGCTACACCTTC.

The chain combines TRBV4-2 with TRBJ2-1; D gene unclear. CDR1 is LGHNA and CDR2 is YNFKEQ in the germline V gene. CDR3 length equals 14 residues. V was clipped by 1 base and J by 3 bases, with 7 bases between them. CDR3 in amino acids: CASSQVDNYNEQFF. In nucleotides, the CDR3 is TGTGCCAGCAGCCAAGTTGATAACTACAATGAGCAGTTCTTC.

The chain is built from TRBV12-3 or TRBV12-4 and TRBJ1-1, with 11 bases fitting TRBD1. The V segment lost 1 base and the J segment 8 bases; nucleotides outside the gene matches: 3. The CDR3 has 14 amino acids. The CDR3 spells CASSLGTGGMEAFF. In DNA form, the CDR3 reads TGTGCCAGCAGTTTAGGGACAGGGGGCATGGAAGCTTTCTTT.

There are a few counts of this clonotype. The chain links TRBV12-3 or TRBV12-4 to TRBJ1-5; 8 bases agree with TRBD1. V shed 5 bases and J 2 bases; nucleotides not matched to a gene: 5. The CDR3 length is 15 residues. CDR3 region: CASSGQGDGNQPQHF. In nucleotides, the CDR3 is TGTGCCAGCAGTGGACAGGGAGATGGCAATCAGCCCCAGCATTTT.